This T cell receptor beta chain was captured in a study of technical replicates of blood from a few donors. TCRdb's table, derived via immunoSEQ multiplex PCR, lists solely in-frame clones and lacks some. The sample consists of tens of thousands of clones, around 90% of them appearing once. Trimming stripped 3 bases from V and 0 bases from J, with 12 bases between. This CDR3 has 15 amino acids. The germline V gene has CDR1 SGDLS and CDR2 YYNGEE. This TCR came from a human donor in good health. V usage is TRBV9 and J usage is TRBJ1-1; D unclear. Material for sequencing was T cells isolated from PBMCs. The DNA of the CDR3 is TGTGCCAGCAGCGCGGGCGGGGAGATGAACACTGAAGCTTTCTTT. Its translation: CASSAGGEMNTEAFF.